These 32 T cell receptor beta chains were sequenced from one sample in a study of post-analysis software for immune sequencing data. Study-level findings and limits: Patients used about 5 TRBV segments, including TRBV5-6, TRBV5-1 and TRBV20-1, more often than controls.

These TCRs' antigens remain unknown. Tagging with unique molecular identifiers was a feature of the TCR beta cDNA libraries. TCRdb ran MiXCR on the PCR reads and lists one entry per CDR3 protein. This sample has hundreds of thousands of distinct CDR3 sequences; about 40% occur once, and the top ten carry under 5%. The sequenced material came from blood. Receptors were obtained from a girl between 5 and 17 years old with multiple sclerosis.

With regard to this clonotype: A much larger clone lies a single base off, so this may be a read error. The J gene is TRBJ2-1, the V gene TRBV20-1, with 7 bases identical to TRBD1. This CDR3 is built from 16 residues. Unmatched junction bases numbered 13, after V lost 3 bases and J lost 5 bases. Germline V gene sequence: CDR1 DFQATT, CDR2 SNEGSKA (reference sequence). The CDR3 DNA reads as TGCAGTGCTAGTCCCCAGAAGGGGGCAACGGACAATGAGCAGTTCTTC. This sequence encodes CSASPQKGATDNEQFF.

The J gene is TRBJ2-1, the V gene TRBV11-2; 9 nucleotides align to TRBD2. J lost 6 bases, V lost 5 bases, and 8 bases had no gene match. Germline V gives CDR1 SGHAT, CDR2 FQNNGV. The CDR3 covers 15 residues. The CDR3 is CASSPQLAGVNEQFF. The CDR3 nucleotides are TGTGCCAGCAGCCCTCAACTAGCGGGCGTCAATGAGCAGTTCTTC.

With respect to this clonotype: A clone one base away is much larger, so this may be a read error. The V call is TRBV20-1, the J call TRBJ1-5; the D gene is possibly TRBD1 (5 bases). This CDR3 comprises 15 residues. Germline loops: CDR1 DFQATT, CDR2 SNEGSKA (reference sequence). V shed 0 bases and J shed 6 bases, with 15 bases lying between them. The DNA of the CDR3 is TGCAGTGCTAGAGACGATCCGGATAGGGGTCAGCCCCAGCATTTT. It specifies CSARDDPDRGQPQHF.

This clonotype was found once. A read error may explain this, as a much larger clone is one base away. The rearrangement links TRBV3-1 to TRBJ2-7, with a weak D call TRBD1 (6 bases). The CDR3 spans 14 residues. The germline V gene encodes CDR1 LGHDT and CDR2 YNNKEL (reference sequence). This CDR3 reads CVSSQAPQGSEQYF. DNA of the CDR3: TGTGTCAGCAGCCAAGCACCACAGGGTAGCGAGCAGTACTTC.

V usage is TRBV7-2 and J usage is TRBJ2-4; D unclear. The CDR3 extends over 12 amino acids. Germline values: CDR1 SGHTA, CDR2 FQGNSA. V was shortened by 3 bases and J by 13 bases, with 13 bases between the two germline ends. CDR3 protein: CASSFLGFEQYF. The CDR3 coding sequence is TGTGCCAGCAGCTTCCTCGGGTTTGAGCAGTACTTC. The full variable domain, in which reference TRBV7-2 and TRBJ2-4 provide the parts outside the CDR3, is GAGVSQSPSNKVTEKGKDVELRCDPISGHTALYWYRQSLGQGLEFLIYFQGNSAPDKSGLPSDRFSAERTGGSVSTLTIQRTQQEDSAVYLCASSFLGFEQYFGAGTRLSVL.

V is TRBV28 and J is TRBJ2-2, with D perhaps being TRBD1 or TRBD2 (5 bases each). V was clipped by 4 bases and J by 2 bases, with 17 bases between them. CDR1 is MDHEN and CDR2 is SYDVKM in the germline V gene. The CDR3 is made up of 17 amino acids. CDR3 sequence: CASSSTLGVSNTGELFF. CDR3 DNA: TGTGCCAGCAGTTCGACGTTGGGGGTTTCTAACACCGGGGAGCTGTTTTTT. Combining the CDR3 with reference TRBV28 and TRBJ2-2 gives the whole variable domain DVKVTQSSRYLVKRTGEKVFLECVQDMDHENMFWYRQDPGLGLRLIYFSYDVKMKEKGDIPEGYSVSREKKERFSLILESASTNQTSMYLCASSSTLGVSNTGELFFGEGSRLTVL.

This clonotype came up a few times. Written as DNA, the CDR3 is TGCGCCAGCACCCTGGTTCTTGGAGGGAACTATGGCTACACCTTC. It encodes CASTLVLGGNYGYTF. The chain carries TRBV5-1 and TRBJ1-2; no definite D call. V gave up 6 bases and J gave up 2 bases, with 17 bases separating them. The V gene's germline CDR1 is SGHRS and CDR2 YFSETQ. This CDR3 has 15 residues.

The chain couples TRBV24-1 to TRBJ2-3; 12 bases map to TRBD1. The CDR3 spans 13 residues. V dropped 9 bases and J dropped 5; count of bases not matched to a gene: 2. Germline V lookup: CDR1 KGHDR, CDR2 SFDVKD. The CDR3 loop reads CATGTGGLDTQYF. The CDR3 nucleotides read TGTGCCACCGGGACAGGGGGCCTAGATACGCAGTATTTT.

This chain uses TRBV10-3 with TRBJ2-1, with D possibly matching TRBD1 (5 bases). V shed 4 bases and J shed 1 base, with 11 bases lying between them. CDR1 and CDR2 (germline): ENHRY, SYGVKD. CDR3 size: 15 residues. The CDR3 here is CAISGGQGSYNEQFF. In nucleotides, the CDR3 is TGTGCCATCAGTGGAGGCCAGGGATCCTACAATGAGCAGTTCTTC.

The rearrangement links TRBV12-3 or TRBV12-4 to TRBJ1-4; tentatively, D is TRBD1 (6 bases). The CDR3 contains 16 residues. V was shortened by 6 bases and J by 4 bases, with 18 bases between the two germline ends. The CDR3 loop is CASSPRRGTLNEKLFF. The CDR3 DNA reads TGTGCCAGCAGCCCGCGGAGGGGGACCCTTAATGAAAAACTGTTTTTT.

The rearrangement links TRBV10-3 to TRBJ2-7; 7 positions agree with TRBD2. V gave up 0 bases and J gave up 4 bases; unmatched junction bases: 3. The CDR3 extends over 14 amino acids. Germline CDR1 reads ENHRY; CDR2 reads SYGVKD. CDR3 protein: CAISESGGWYEQYF. CDR3 sequence (DNA): TGTGCCATCAGTGAGTCGGGGGGGTGGTACGAGCAGTACTTC.

This clonotype has more than one count but fewer than ten. The rearrangement links TRBV28 to TRBJ2-3; 7 bases agree with TRBD2. Trimming removed 1 base from V and 2 bases from J; junction bases left unmatched: 9. This CDR3 spans 17 amino acids. Germline V gene lookup returns CDR1 MDHEN and CDR2 SYDVKM. CDR3 loop: CASSLSRGGVTTDTQYF. As DNA, the CDR3 is TGTGCCAGCAGTTTATCAAGGGGAGGGGTAACCACAGATACGCAGTATTTT.

This clonotype was seen repeatedly, ten times or more. The chain couples TRBV7-9 to TRBJ2-1; D remains ambiguous. This CDR3 is built from 14 residues. Trimming removed 9 bases at V and 1 base at J, with 13 bases between. The germline V gene encodes CDR1 SEHNR and CDR2 FQNEAQ (reference sequence). CDR3 in amino acids: CASDVGSSYNEQFF. The CDR3 nucleotides read TGTGCCAGTGACGTGGGAAGTTCCTACAATGAGCAGTTCTTC.

The chain employs TRBV7-6 and TRBJ1-3; D gene uncertain. This CDR3 is built from 14 residues. V was shortened by 8 bases and J by 0 bases, with 11 bases between the two germline ends. Germline CDR1 is SGHVS and CDR2 is FNYEAQ. CDR3 nucleotide sequence: TGTGCCAGCCCCCTGCTCAACTCTGGAAACACCATATATTTT. Protein: CASPLLNSGNTIYF.

This clonotype was counted between two and nine times. This chain uses TRBV6-6 with TRBJ2-7, with D unresolved. The CDR3 totals 15 residues. Germline lookup yields CDR1 MNHNY and CDR2 SVGAGI (reference sequence). V lost 4 bases to trimming and J lost 3 bases, with 16 bases between them. The CDR3 nucleotides read TGTGCCAGCAGTTCCCAAGGTTTCCGCGGCTACGAGCAGTACTTC. It codes for CASSSQGFRGYEQYF.

This clonotype was picked up a small number of times. This CDR3 reads CASSTGTVAYNEQFF. DNA for the CDR3: TGTGCCAGCAGCACCGGGACAGTAGCCTACAATGAGCAGTTCTTC. The J gene is TRBJ2-1, the V gene TRBV5-5; TRBD1 aligns across 7 bases. The CDR3 consists of 15 residues. In germline, CDR1 is SGHKS, CDR2 YYEKEE (reference sequence). The V gene end was trimmed by 4 bases and the J gene end by 2 bases; junction bases not matched to a gene: 6.

This clonotype was seen many times. This chain links TRBV19 with TRBJ2-4; TRBD2 matches at 10 bases. This CDR3 spans 15 amino acids. Germline V lookup: CDR1 LNHDA, CDR2 SQIVND (reference sequence). With 3 bases clipped from V and 2 bases from J, the junction kept 1 base outside the gene matches. As DNA, the CDR3 is TGTGCCAGTAGTATGACTAGCGGGCCCAAAAACATTCAGTACTTC. Its translation: CASSMTSGPKNIQYF. Complete variable domain (other parts from reference TRBV19 and TRBJ2-4): DGGITQSPKYLFRKEGQNVTLSCEQNLNHDAMYWYRQDPGQGLRLIYYSQIVNDFQKGDIAEGYSVSREKKESFPLTVTSAQKNPTAFYLCASSMTSGPKNIQYFGAGTRLSVL.

Details on this clonotype: Since a much larger clone is just one base distant, this may be a read error. This rearrangement joins TRBV18 to TRBJ2-5, with D unclear. CDR3 length: 12 residues. Germline CDR1 and CDR2: KGHSH and LQKENI. The CDR3 loop is CASLPNKETQYF. CDR3 nucleotide sequence: TGTGCCAGCTTACCAAACAAAGAGACCCAGTACTTC.

This clonotype was picked up many times. The rearrangement joins TRBV4-1 to TRBJ1-2, with 8 positions matching TRBD1. The CDR3 extends over 16 amino acids. Trimming cost V 4 bases and J 8 bases; bases outside gene matches: 15. Germline assignment: CDR1 MGHRA and CDR2 YSYEKL. This CDR3 reads CASSRHLGQGARGYTF. The CDR3 coding sequence is TGCGCCAGCAGCCGCCACCTGGGGCAGGGGGCGAGAGGCTACACCTTC.

This clonotype showed up many times. The V call is TRBV9, the J call TRBJ2-5; D possibly corresponds to TRBD2 (7 bases). V was clipped by 6 bases and J by 6 bases, with 21 bases between them. Germline-derived CDR1 and CDR2 are SGDLS and YYNGEE. The CDR3 spans 15 residues. DNA for the CDR3: TGTGCCAGCAACGGAGGGGGGGGAAACGGAAAGACCCAGTACTTC. Its translation: CASNGGGGNGKTQYF. The whole variable domain, remainder taken from reference TRBV9 and TRBJ2-5, is DSGVTQTPKHLITATGQRVTLRCSPRSGDLSVYWYQQSLDQGLQFLIQYYNGEERAKGNILERFSAQQFPDLHSELNLSSLELGDSALYFCASNGGGGNGKTQYFGPGTRLLVL.

In the case of this clonotype: This may come from a read error, since a much larger clone is one base off. The chain employs TRBV12-3 or TRBV12-4 and TRBJ2-1, with 12 bases lining up with TRBD2. CDR3 length equals 16 residues. The V gene end was trimmed by 5 bases and the J gene end by 4 bases; junction bases not matched to a gene: 6. DNA of the CDR3: TGTGCCAGCAGTGGCCGGACTAGCGGGACATACAATGAGCAGTTCTTC. It encodes CASSGRTSGTYNEQFF.

This clonotype was found a few times. The V gene is TRBV9, the J gene TRBJ2-2; TRBD2 aligns across 8 bases. This CDR3 is built from 14 residues. The germline CDR1 and CDR2 sequences are SGDLS and YYNGEE. V was clipped by 4 bases and J by 5 bases; unmatched bases: 4. This CDR3 reads CASSTSGSTGELFF. CDR3 DNA sequence: TGTGCCAGCAGCACCAGCGGGAGTACCGGGGAGCTGTTTTTT. The whole variable domain, filled in from reference TRBV9 and TRBJ2-2, reads DSGVTQTPKHLITATGQRVTLRCSPRSGDLSVYWYQQSLDQGLQFLIQYYNGEERAKGNILERFSAQQFPDLHSELNLSSLELGDSALYFCASSTSGSTGELFFGEGSRLTVL.

In its sample, this clonotype was seen a few times. This chain connects TRBV4-1 to TRBJ1-5; 9 nucleotides agree with TRBD1. In germline, CDR1 is MGHRA, CDR2 YSYEKL. The CDR3 length is 16 residues. V gave up 0 bases and J gave up 10 bases; unmatched junction bases: 10. CDR3 in amino acids: CASSQDFDRGVHPQHF. Here the CDR3 DNA reads TGCGCCAGCAGCCAAGATTTCGACAGGGGGGTTCACCCCCAGCATTTT.

As to this clonotype: A much larger clone is a single base away; this may be a read error. The rearrangement links TRBV3-1 to TRBJ2-4, with 9 bases aligning to TRBD1. The germline V gene encodes CDR1 LGHDT and CDR2 YNNKEL (reference sequence). The CDR3 runs 17 residues. The CDR3 DNA follows: TGTGCCAGCAGACAAGGCCCCGGACAGGGGAGATACAATGAGCAGTACTTC. It specifies CASRQGPGQGRYNEQYF.

In this sample, this clonotype turned up many times. The CDR3 spells CASSQDTTGGRPQHF. The CDR3 DNA sequence: TGTGCCAGCAGCCAAGATACGACAGGGGGCCGACCCCAGCATTTT. This sequence joins TRBV3-1 and TRBJ1-5, with 10 bases that match TRBD1. After removal of 0 bases from V and 10 bases from J, the junction contained 6 bases not matched to a gene. The CDR3 has 15 amino acids. The germline V gene has CDR1 LGHDT and CDR2 YNNKEL (reference sequence).

Only a few counts were recorded for this clonotype. The chain combines TRBV3-1 with TRBJ2-2; 8 bases agree with TRBD2. The CDR3 runs 16 residues. After removal of 1 base from V and 1 base from J, the junction contained 2 bases not matched to a gene. Germline assignment: CDR1 LGHDT and CDR2 YNNKEL (reference sequence). CDR3: CASSQGLAGNTGELFF. The CDR3 DNA sequence: TGTGCCAGCAGCCAAGGGCTAGCGGGGAACACCGGGGAGCTGTTTTTT.

The V and J genes are TRBV3-1 and TRBJ1-5; unclear D gene. The CDR3 is made up of 15 amino acids. Germline V gene data show CDR1 as LGHDT and CDR2 as YNNKEL (reference sequence). V shed 0 bases and J shed 10 bases, with 16 bases lying between them. The CDR3, as DNA: TGTGCCAGCAGCCAAGATCGGCCAGGACCCGGCCCCCAGCATTTT. It yields the protein CASSQDRPGPGPQHF.

In its sample, this clonotype was seen many times. J is TRBJ2-7 and V is TRBV20-1; D is possibly TRBD2 (5 bases). V was trimmed by 3 bases and J by 8 bases, leaving 11 bases between them. There are 11 residues in the CDR3. Germline CDR1 and CDR2: DFQATT and SNEGSKA (reference sequence). Written as DNA, the CDR3 is TGCAGTGCTAGCCGGACTGGCCAGCAGTACTTC. Translated: CSASRTGQQYF.

The CDR3 DNA follows: TGTGCCAGCAAATTTCGAGGCAAGGGACTAGCGGGGCTTCTAAGCTCCTACGAGCAGTACTTC. This codes for CASKFRGKGLAGLLSSYEQYF. The V gene is TRBV12-3 or TRBV12-4, the J gene TRBJ2-7, with 13 nucleotides matching TRBD2. V shed 7 bases and J 0 bases; nucleotides not matched to a gene: 21. The CDR3 covers 21 residues.

The chain combines TRBV20-1 with TRBJ1-3, with TRBD1 as a possible D gene (5 bases). In germline, CDR1 is DFQATT, CDR2 SNEGSKA (reference sequence). This CDR3 contains 14 residues. The V and J ends lost 5 bases and 2 bases respectively, with 13 bases between them. CDR3 sequence (DNA): TGCAGTGCTGGCCGTGGGGCTGCTGGAAACACCATATATTTT. Encoded protein: CSAGRGAAGNTIYF.

In this sample, this clonotype turned up many times. The chain employs TRBV29-1 and TRBJ2-1, with 7 bases matching TRBD2. Germline assignment: CDR1 SQVTM and CDR2 ANQGSEA. Trimming at V came to 2 bases and at J to 0 bases, leaving 4 bases not matched to a gene. The length of the CDR3 is 15 residues. The CDR3 reads CSVEIRGSSYNEQFF. CDR3 in DNA: TGCAGCGTTGAAATTCGCGGGAGCTCCTACAATGAGCAGTTCTTC.

As to this clonotype: The junction and the germline gene differ at one end; a read error may be behind it. The chain combines TRBV7-2 with TRBJ1-2; D ambiguous. CDR3 length: 11 residues. Germline loops: CDR1 SGHTA, CDR2 FQGNSA. The CDR3 DNA sequence: TGTGCCGGCAGCTTATCGTATGACTACACCTTC. This translates into CAGSLSYDYTF.